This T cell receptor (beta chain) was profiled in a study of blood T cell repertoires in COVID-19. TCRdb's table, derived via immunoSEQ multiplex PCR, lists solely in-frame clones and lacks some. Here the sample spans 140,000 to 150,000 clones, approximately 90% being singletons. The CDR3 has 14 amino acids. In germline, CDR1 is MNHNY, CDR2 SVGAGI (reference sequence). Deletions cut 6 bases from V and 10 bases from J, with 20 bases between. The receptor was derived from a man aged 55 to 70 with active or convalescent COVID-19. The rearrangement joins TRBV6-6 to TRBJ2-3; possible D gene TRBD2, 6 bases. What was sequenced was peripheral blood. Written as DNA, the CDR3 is TGTGCCAGCAGGGGGGGTGAGCTCCGTGGATCGCAGTATTTT. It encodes CASRGGELRGSQYF.